This T cell receptor beta chain stems from a study of radiotherapy plus CTLA-4 blockade in lung cancer. Regarding this clone: Its specificity is unknown.

Findings and limits, study-wide: Tumor-origin TCR clones grew in blood after radiotherapy plus ipilimumab. Together with interferon-beta, which increased in serum after radiation, early dynamic changes in blood T cell clones were reportedly the best predictors of response.

Sequenced by immunoSEQ multiplex PCR; TCRdb stores in-frame clones only, minus some. The top ten clones hold about 30% of a sample with about 49,000 clones, approximately 85% of them seen once. CTLA-4 blockade using ipilimumab, together with focal radiation, was received by patients with chemo-refractory metastatic non-small-cell lung cancer. The starting material was peripheral blood, obtained from a patient treated with radiotherapy plus ipilimumab. The TCR sequence derives from a human donor with non-small cell lung cancer whose response to radiotherapy plus ipilimumab could not be evaluated.

The DNA of the CDR3 is TGTGCCAGCAGTACAGGGCTGTCCTTCACCGGGGAGCTGTTTTTT. It translates to CASSTGLSFTGELFF. The chain joins TRBV9 to TRBJ2-2; TRBD1 is a possible D gene (6 bases). The CDR3 runs to 15 residues. Germline assignment: CDR1 SGDLS and CDR2 YYNGEE. Trimming removed 5 bases from V and 4 bases from J, with 15 bases in between.